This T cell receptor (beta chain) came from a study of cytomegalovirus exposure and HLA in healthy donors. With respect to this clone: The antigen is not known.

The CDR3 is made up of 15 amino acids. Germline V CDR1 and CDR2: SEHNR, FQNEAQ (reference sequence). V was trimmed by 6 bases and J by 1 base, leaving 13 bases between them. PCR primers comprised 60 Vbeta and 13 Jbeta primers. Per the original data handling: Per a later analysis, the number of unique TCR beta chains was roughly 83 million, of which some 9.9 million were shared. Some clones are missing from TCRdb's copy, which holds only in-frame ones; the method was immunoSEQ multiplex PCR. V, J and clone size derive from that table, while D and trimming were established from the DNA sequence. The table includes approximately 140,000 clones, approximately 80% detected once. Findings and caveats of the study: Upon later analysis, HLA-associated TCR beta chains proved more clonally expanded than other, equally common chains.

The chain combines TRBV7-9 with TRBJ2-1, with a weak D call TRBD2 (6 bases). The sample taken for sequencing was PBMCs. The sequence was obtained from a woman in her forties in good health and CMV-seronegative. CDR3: CASSGDLRSYNEQFF. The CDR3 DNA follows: TGTGCCAGCAGTGGGGACTTACGATCCTACAATGAGCAGTTCTTC.